This entry describes one T cell receptor (beta chain). What it recognizes is unknown. Only in-frame clones appear in the TCRdb table, and some are missing; sequencing was by immunoSEQ multiplex PCR. Found here are more than 55,000 clones, about 90% of them singletons; the top ten hold 1.5% to 2%. This sample was included in a study of graft-versus-host responses after intestinal transplantation. Study information: Each recipient received anti-thymocyte globulin induction, then tacrolimus and steroids for about 3 years.

This CDR3 contains 13 residues. Germline values: CDR1 SEHNR, CDR2 FQNEAQ (reference sequence). General study results and limits: Allografts carried high graft-versus-host to host-versus-graft clonal ratios in patients having graft-donor T cell macrochimerism.

The rearrangement links TRBV7-9 to TRBJ2-7, with 8 bases identical to TRBD2. This clonotype was obtained from a human patient who received an intestinal transplant, so some T cells may come from the graft donor. Material: PBMCs, obtained 26 days after transplant. The CDR3 loop is CATSGLATYEQYV. CDR3 DNA sequence: TGTGCCACCAGCGGACTAGCCACATACGAGCAGTACGTC.